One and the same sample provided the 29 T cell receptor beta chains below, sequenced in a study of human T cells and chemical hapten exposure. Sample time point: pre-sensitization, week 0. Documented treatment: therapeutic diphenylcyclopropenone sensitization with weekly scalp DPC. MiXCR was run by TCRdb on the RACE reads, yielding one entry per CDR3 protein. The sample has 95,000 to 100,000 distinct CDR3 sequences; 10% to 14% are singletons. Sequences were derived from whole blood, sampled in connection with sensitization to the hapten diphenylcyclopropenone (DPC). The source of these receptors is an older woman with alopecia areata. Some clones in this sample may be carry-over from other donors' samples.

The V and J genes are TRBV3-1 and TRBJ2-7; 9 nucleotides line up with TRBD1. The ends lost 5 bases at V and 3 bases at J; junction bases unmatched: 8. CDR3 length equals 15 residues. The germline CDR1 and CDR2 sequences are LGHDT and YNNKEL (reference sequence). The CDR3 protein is CASSWIGQGIYEQYF. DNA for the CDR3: TGTGCCAGCAGCTGGATCGGACAGGGGATCTACGAGCAGTACTTC.

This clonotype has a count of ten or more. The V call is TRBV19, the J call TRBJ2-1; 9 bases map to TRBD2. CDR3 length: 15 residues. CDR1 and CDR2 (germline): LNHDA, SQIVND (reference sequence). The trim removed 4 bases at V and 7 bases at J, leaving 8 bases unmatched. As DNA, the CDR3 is TGTGCCAGTAGTAAAGTCGGGCTAGCGGGGAATGAGCAGTTCTTC. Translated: CASSKVGLAGNEQFF.

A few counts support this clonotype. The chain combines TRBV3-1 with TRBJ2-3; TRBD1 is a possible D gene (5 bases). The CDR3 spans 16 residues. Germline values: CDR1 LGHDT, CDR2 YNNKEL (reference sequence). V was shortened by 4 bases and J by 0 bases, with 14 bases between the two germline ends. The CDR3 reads CASSRQVGPSTDTQYF. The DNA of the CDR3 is TGTGCCAGCAGCCGGCAGGTGGGGCCTAGCACAGATACGCAGTATTTT.

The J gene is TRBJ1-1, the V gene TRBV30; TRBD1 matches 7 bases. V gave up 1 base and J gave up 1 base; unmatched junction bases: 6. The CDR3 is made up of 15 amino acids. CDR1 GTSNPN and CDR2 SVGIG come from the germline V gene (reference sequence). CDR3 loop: CAWSGQGGPNTEAFF. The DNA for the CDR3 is TGTGCCTGGAGTGGACAGGGCGGCCCGAACACTGAAGCTTTCTTT.

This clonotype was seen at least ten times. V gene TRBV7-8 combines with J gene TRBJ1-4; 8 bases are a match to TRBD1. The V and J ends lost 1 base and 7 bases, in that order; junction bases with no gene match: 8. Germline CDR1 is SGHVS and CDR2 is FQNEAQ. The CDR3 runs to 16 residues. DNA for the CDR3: TGTGCCAGCAGCTTAGGTGACAGGGGACATAGTGAAAAACTGTTTTTT. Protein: CASSLGDRGHSEKLFF.

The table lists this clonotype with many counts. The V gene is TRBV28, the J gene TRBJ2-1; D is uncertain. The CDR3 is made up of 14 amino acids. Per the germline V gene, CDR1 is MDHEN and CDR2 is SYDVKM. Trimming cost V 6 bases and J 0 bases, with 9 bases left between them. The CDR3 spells CASSPVSSYNEQFF. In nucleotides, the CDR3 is TGTGCCAGCAGCCCGGTGAGCTCCTACAATGAGCAGTTCTTC.

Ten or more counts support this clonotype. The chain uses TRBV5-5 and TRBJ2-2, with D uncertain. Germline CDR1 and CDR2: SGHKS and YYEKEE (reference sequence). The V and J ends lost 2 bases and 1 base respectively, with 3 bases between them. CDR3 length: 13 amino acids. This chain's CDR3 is CASSFRNTGELFF. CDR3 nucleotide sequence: TGTGCCAGCAGCTTTCGGAACACCGGGGAGCTGTTTTTT.

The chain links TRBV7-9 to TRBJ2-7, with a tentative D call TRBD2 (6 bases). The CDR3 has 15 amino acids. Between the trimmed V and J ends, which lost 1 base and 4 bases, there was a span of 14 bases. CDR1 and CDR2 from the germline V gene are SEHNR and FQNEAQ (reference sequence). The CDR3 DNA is TGTGCCAGCAGCTTAGGGCTAGCGCGGATGTACGAGCAGTACTTC. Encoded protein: CASSLGLARMYEQYF.

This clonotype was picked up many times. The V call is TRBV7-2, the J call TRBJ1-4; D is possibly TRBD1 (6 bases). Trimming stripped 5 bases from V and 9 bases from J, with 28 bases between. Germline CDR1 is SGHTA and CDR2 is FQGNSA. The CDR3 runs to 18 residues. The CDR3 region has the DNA TGTGCCAGCAGCCGCCGGGCGCCCGTAACGGGACAAGAAAAAAAACTGTTTTTT. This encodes CASSRRAPVTGQEKKLFF.

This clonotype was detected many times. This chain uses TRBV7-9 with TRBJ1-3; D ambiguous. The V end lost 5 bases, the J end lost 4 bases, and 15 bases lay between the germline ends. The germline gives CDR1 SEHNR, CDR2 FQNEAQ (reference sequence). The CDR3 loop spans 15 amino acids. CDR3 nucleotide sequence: TGTGCCAGCAGCGGGCGTGGGGTTGCAGGAAACACCATATATTTT. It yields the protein CASSGRGVAGNTIYF.

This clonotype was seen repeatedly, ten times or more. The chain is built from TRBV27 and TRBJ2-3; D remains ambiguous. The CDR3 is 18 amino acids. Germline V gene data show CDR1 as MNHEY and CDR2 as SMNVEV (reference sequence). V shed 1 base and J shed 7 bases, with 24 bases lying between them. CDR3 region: CASSLFPPVLSPINTQYF. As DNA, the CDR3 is TGTGCCAGCAGTTTATTCCCCCCCGTATTGTCCCCGATAAATACGCAGTATTTT.

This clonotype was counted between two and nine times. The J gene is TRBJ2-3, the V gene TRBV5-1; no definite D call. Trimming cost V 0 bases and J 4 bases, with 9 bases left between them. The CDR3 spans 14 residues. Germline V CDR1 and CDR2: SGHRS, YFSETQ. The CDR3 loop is CASSLATAADTQYF. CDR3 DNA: TGCGCCAGCAGCTTGGCCACAGCAGCAGATACGCAGTATTTT.

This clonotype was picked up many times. CDR3 nucleotide sequence: TGTGCCAGCAGTGATAGAAACACTAGGGGCTACACCTTC. As protein: CASSDRNTRGYTF. The V gene is TRBV6-4, the J gene TRBJ1-2; no clear D gene. The V gene lost 3 bases and the J gene lost 8 bases, with 13 bases spanning the gap. CDR1 MRHNA and CDR2 SNTAGT come from the germline V gene. The CDR3 is 13 amino acids.

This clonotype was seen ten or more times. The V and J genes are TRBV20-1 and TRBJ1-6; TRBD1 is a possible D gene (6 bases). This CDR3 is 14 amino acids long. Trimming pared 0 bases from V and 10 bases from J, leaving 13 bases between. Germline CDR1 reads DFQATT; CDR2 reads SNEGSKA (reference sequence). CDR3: CSARDSRGQSPLHF. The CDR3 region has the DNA TGCAGTGCTAGAGATAGCAGGGGTCAATCACCCCTCCACTTT.

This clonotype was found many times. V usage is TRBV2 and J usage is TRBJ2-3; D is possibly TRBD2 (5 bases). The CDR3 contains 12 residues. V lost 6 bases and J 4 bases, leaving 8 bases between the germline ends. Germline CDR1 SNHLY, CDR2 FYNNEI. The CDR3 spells CASRDSPDTQYF. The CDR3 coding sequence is TGTGCCAGCAGGGACTCGCCAGATACGCAGTATTTT.

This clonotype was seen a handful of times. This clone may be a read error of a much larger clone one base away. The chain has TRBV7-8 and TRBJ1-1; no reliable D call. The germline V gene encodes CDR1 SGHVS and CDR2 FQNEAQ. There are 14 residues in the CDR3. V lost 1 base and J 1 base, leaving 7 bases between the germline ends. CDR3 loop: CASSLVSSNTEAFF. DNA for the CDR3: TGTGCCAGCAGCTTAGTTTCATCGAACACTGAAGCTTTCTTT.

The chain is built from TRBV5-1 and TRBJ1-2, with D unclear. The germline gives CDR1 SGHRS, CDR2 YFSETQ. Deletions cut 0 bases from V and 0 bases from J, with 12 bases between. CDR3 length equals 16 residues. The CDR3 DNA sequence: TGCGCCAGCAGCTTGGGGTACCCTCCCCCTAACTATGGCTACACCTTC. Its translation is CASSLGYPPPNYGYTF.

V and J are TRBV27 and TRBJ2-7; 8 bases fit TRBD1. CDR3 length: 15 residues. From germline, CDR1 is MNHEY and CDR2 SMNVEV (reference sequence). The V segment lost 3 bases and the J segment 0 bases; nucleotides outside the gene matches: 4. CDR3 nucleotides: TGTGCCAGCAGTTTGACAGGGGTGAGCTCCTACGAGCAGTACTTC. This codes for CASSLTGVSSYEQYF.

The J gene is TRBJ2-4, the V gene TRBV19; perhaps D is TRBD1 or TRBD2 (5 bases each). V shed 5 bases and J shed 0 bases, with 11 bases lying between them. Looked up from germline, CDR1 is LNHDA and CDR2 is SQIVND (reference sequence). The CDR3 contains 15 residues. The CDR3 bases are TGTGCCAGTAGTTTGGGACCGTTAGCCAAAAACATTCAGTACTTC. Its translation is CASSLGPLAKNIQYF.

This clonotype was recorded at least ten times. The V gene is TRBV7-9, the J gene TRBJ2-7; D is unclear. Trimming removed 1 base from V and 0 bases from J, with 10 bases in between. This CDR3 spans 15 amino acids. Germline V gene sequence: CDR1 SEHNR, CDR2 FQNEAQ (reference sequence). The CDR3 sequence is CASSLGGRRSYEQYF. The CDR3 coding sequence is TGTGCCAGCAGCTTAGGAGGACGGCGCTCCTACGAGCAGTACTTC.

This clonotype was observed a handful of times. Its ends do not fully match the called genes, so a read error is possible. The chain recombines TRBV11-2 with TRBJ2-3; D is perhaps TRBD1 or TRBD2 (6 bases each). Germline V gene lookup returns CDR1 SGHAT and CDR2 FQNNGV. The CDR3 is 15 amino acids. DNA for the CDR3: TGTGCCAGCACCTTAGCCCCGGGGGCGGAAGATACGCAGTATTTT. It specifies CASTLAPGAEDTQYF.

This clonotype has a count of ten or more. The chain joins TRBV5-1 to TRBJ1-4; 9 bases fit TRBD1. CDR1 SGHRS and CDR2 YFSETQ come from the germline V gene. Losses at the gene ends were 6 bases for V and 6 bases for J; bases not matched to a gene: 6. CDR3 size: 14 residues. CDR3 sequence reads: CASTRDREDEKLFF. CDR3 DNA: TGCGCCAGCACCAGGGACAGGGAGGATGAAAAACTGTTTTTT. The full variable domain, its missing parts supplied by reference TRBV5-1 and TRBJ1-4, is KAGVTQTPRYLIKTRGQQVTLSCSPISGHRSVSWYQQTPGQGLQFLFEYFSETQRNKGNFPGRFSGRQFSNSRSEMNVSTLELGDSALYLCASTRDREDEKLFFGSGTQLSVL.

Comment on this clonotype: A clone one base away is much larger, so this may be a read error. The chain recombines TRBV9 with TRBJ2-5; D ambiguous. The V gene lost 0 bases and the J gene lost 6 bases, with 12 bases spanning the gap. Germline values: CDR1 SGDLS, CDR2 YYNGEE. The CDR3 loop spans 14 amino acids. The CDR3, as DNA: TGTGCCAGCAGCGTAGGTTCAGCGCAAAAGACCCAGTACTTC. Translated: CASSVGSAQKTQYF.

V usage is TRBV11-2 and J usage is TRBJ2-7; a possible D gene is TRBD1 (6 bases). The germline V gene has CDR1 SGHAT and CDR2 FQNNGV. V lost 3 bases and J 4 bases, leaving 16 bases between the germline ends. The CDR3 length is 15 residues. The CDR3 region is CASSLSGGALYEQYF. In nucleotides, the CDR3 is TGTGCCAGCAGCTTGAGTGGGGGCGCATTATACGAGCAGTACTTC.

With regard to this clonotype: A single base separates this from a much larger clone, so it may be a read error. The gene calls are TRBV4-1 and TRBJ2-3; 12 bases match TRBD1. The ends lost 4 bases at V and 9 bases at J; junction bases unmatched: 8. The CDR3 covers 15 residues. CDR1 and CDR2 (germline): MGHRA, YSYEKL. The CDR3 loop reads CASSLPGQGAATQYF. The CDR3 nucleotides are TGCGCCAGCAGCCTACCGGGACAGGGGGCGGCGACGCAGTATTTT.

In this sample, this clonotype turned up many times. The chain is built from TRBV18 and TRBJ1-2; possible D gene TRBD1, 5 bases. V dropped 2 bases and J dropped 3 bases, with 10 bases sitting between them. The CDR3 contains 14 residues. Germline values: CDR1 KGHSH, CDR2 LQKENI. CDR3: CASSPGGGDYGYTF. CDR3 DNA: TGTGCCAGCTCACCAGGGGGAGGAGACTATGGCTACACCTTC.

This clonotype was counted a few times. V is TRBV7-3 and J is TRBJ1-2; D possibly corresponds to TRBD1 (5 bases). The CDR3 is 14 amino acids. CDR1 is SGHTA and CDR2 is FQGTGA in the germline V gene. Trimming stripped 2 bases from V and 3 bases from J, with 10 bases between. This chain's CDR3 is CASSLGPGHYGYTF. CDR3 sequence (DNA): TGTGCCAGCAGCTTAGGCCCGGGGCACTATGGCTACACCTTC.

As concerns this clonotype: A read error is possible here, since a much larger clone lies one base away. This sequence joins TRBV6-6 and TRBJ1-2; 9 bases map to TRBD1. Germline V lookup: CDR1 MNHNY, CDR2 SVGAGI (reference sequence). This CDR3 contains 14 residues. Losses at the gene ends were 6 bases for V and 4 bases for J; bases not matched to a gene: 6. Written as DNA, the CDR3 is TGTGCCAGCAGGAAAGGACAGGGGACCTATGGCTACACCTTC. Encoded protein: CASRKGQGTYGYTF.

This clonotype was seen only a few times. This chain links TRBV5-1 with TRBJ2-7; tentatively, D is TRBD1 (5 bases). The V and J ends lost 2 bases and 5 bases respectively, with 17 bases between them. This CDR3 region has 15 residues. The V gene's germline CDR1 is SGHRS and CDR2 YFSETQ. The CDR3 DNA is TGCGCCAGCAGCTTACGCTCCAGGGCCCCCAACGAGCAGTACTTC. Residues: CASSLRSRAPNEQYF.